The clone carrying this TCR beta chain has a count of ten or more. No antigen is known for it. RNA transcripts provided the source from which TCR beta CDR3 regions were amplified. The TCR CDR3 first-round RT-PCR relied on the HTBI primer set. TCRdb passed the multiplex PCR reads through MiXCR, listing each CDR3 protein once. Of over 500,000 distinct CDR3 sequences in the sample, 17% were seen once. For ophthalmopathy patients, the Clinical Activity Score was at least 3 and the NOSPECS grade at least 4; duration was under 3 months. These data originate in a study of T cells in Graves' hyperthyroidism and ophthalmopathy. Between the trimmed V and J ends, which lost 5 bases and 2 bases, there was a span of 9 bases. Germline V gives CDR1 LGHDT, CDR2 YNNKEL (reference sequence). This CDR3 region has 14 residues. Study results and caveats: Within blood appeared most thyroid clonotypes that had expanded above 0.001. The model foresaw ophthalmopathy a median roughly 6.5 months prior to onset.

The specimen was blood. J is TRBJ2-2 and V is TRBV3-1, with D tentatively TRBD1 (5 bases). The source is a woman younger than 30 with Graves' ophthalmopathy. CDR3 residues: CASSSDSNTGELFF. CDR3 in DNA: TGTGCCAGCAGCTCCGACAGTAACACCGGGGAGCTGTTTTTT. Together with reference TRBV3-1 and TRBJ2-2, the CDR3 gives the full variable domain: DTAVSQTPKYLVTQMGNDKSIKCEQNLGHDTMYWYKQDSKKFLKIMFSYNNKELIINETVPNRFSPKSPDKAHLNLHINSLELGDSAVYFCASSSDSNTGELFFGEGSRLTVL.